This section outlines one TCR beta chain sequence together with its context. Its antigen remains unidentified. This cohort consisted of healthy bone marrow donors. Germline-derived CDR1 and CDR2 are SGDLS and YYNGEE. Trimming cost V 4 bases and J 4 bases, with 17 bases left between them. CDR3 length: 15 amino acids. The sample belongs to a study of cytomegalovirus exposure and HLA in healthy donors. Study-wide results and caveats: Researchers reported that a few CMV-associated chains were confirmed in vitro as CMV antigen-specific.

Amplification used 60 Vbeta primers and 13 Jbeta primers. Clones were sequenced by immunoSEQ multiplex PCR, and TCRdb holds only the in-frame ones, with some missing. The sample consists of around 150,000 clones, over 70% of them appearing once. The TCR comes from a male donor in good health and CMV-seronegative. The J gene is TRBJ1-2, the V gene TRBV9; D is uncertain. Sequencing input: PBMCs. As DNA, the CDR3 is TGTGCCAGCAGCCCAATGAGGGAGGGTGGCTATGGCTACACCTTC. This sequence encodes CASSPMREGGYGYTF.